A selection of T cell receptor beta chains follows, all from one sample in a study of cytomegalovirus exposure and HLA in healthy donors. TCRdb keeps only in-frame clones here, not all; method: immunoSEQ multiplex PCR. This sample has approximately 190,000 clones, with roughly 13% found just once. The sample consisted of PBMCs. Receptor source: a man aged 45-65 years in good health and CMV-seropositive. Each CDR3 is given with its conserved first and last residue. D genes are given only for firm matches. Size tells how often a clone was seen (once, few, many) or the class of an expanded clone, and some rows leave it out.

TRBD1	few	TRBV6-5	TRBJ1-2	TGTGCCAGCAGGGCTACCGGACAGGGCGGCTATGGCTACACCTTC	CASRATGQGGYGYTF
TRBD1	-	TRBV4-2	TRBJ2-7	TGTGCCAGCAGCCGAATGGGACAGCGAGACGAGCAGTACTTC	CASSRMGQRDEQYF
TRBD1	-	TRBV6-5	TRBJ2-5	TGTGCCAGCAGTTGGACCCCAGGGGGCACAGAGACCCGGTACTTC	CASSWTPGGTETRYF
TRBD1	few	TRBV7-9	TRBJ1-4	TGTGCCAGCAGCTCCACAGGGGGTTGGGAAAAACTGTTTTTT	CASSSTGGWEKLFF
-	-	TRBV6-1	TRBJ2-5	TGTGCCAGCAGTGAAGCGGGGGGTCTGGGGGTGGAGACCCAGTACTTC	CASSEAGGLGVETQYF
TRBD1	-	TRBV19	TRBJ1-1	TGTGCCAGTAGTCCGCGGACAGGTCGGGGTGAAGCTTTCTTT	CASSPRTGRGEAFF
TRBD2	few	TRBV25-1	TRBJ2-6	TGTGCCAGCAGTGAATGGGGGGGTTCTGGGGCCAACGTCCTGACTTTC	CASSEWGGSGANVLTF
TRBD2	-	TRBV6-5	TRBJ2-5	TGTGCCAGCAGTTACCGACTAGCCCCACAAGAGACCCAGTACTTC	CASSYRLAPQETQYF
TRBD2	-	TRBV27	TRBJ2-2	TGTGCCAGCAGTCCCCGGGGGAGCGGGGGAGCCGGGGAGCTGTTTTTT	CASSPRGSGGAGELFF
TRBD1	few	TRBV5-6	TRBJ2-1	TGTGCCAGCAGCTTGGAACAGGGGACCTACAATGAGCAGTTCTTC	CASSLEQGTYNEQFF
-	-	TRBV9	TRBJ2-6	TGTGCCAGCAGCGCCACCTCTCGACTCTCTGGGGCCAACGTCCTGACTTTC	CASSATSRLSGANVLTF
TRBD1	few	TRBV9	TRBJ1-6	TGTGCCAGCAGCGGGGGACAGAGCTCCTATAATTCACCCCTCCACTTT	CASSGGQSSYNSPLHF
TRBD1	few	TRBV20-1	TRBJ2-4	TGCAGTGCGGGGGGGACAGGGGAGGAGTACTTC	CSAGGTGEEYF
TRBD1	few	TRBV5-4	TRBJ1-1	TGTGCCAGCAGCTTTTCGACAGGGGGTGAGTTCCGCACTGAAGCTTTCTTT	CASSFSTGGEFRTEAFF
TRBD1	few	TRBV7-3	TRBJ1-1	TGTGCCAGCAGCCGTGGGACAGCCACTGAAGCTTTCTTT	CASSRGTATEAFF
-	-	TRBV7-2	TRBJ1-3	TGTGCCAGCAGCTTGAACAGGGGAAACACCATATATTTT	CASSLNRGNTIYF
-	-	TRBV28	TRBJ1-1	TGTGCCAGCAGTGACCGGGACTATTGGACTGAAGCTTTCTTT	CASSDRDYWTEAFF
-	-	TRBV7-2	TRBJ1-6	TGTGCCAGCAGCTTAGAGCACAGTAGTAATTCACCCCTCCACTTT	CASSLEHSSNSPLHF
TRBD2	-	TRBV15	TRBJ2-5	TGTGCCACCAGCAGGCTAGCGGGGGTAAGGCAGACCCAGTACTTC	CATSRLAGVRQTQYF
-	-	TRBV5-1	TRBJ1-2	TGCGCCAGCAGCCGAGATTCAGGCGGCTACACCTTC	CASSRDSGGYTF
-	-	TRBV2	TRBJ1-6	TGTGCCAGCAGTGATGGGACACTCAATTCACCCCTCCACTTT	CASSDGTLNSPLHF
-	few	TRBV7-2	TRBJ2-4	TGTGCCAGCAGCCCGGGACACAACATTCAGTACTTC	CASSPGHNIQYF
TRBD2	few	TRBV5-1	TRBJ2-5	TGCGCCAGCAGCGTCGCGGGGGGGTACCAAGAGACCCAGTACTTC	CASSVAGGYQETQYF
TRBD1	few	TRBV15	TRBJ1-1	TGTGCCACCAGCACGACAGGGGACTATGAAGCTTTCTTT	CATSTTGDYEAFF
TRBD1	few	TRBV5-1	TRBJ2-1	TGCGCCAGCAAACAGGGGGCGGCCTACAATGAGCAGTTCTTC	CASKQGAAYNEQFF